What follows are 18 T cell receptor beta chains derived from one specimen sequenced in a study of neoadjuvant anti-PD-1 for oral cavity cancer. This table comes from immunoSEQ multiplex PCR, and its TCRdb copy is limited to in-frame clones, with some not included. This sample has around 35,000 clones, with more than 35% found just once. Time point meaning: after neoadjuvant nivolumab, at surgical resection. Sequencing was performed on tumor tissue, taken after nivolumab (anti-PD-1) treatment. The receptors were sampled from a person aged 35-80 years with oral cavity squamous cell carcinoma.

The rearrangement joins TRBV15 to TRBJ2-3; D not certain. CDR3 length: 15 residues. The V end was cut by 1 base, the J end by 2 bases, with 10 bases between. Germline V gene lookup returns CDR1 LNHNV and CDR2 YYDKDF (reference sequence). The CDR3, as DNA: TGTGCCACCAGCAGAGCCTCAGGCCCCACAGATACGCAGTATTTT. Its translation: CATSRASGPTDTQYF.

In its sample, this clone was seen a few times. The chain uses TRBV5-1 and TRBJ1-3, with no clear D. V lost 5 bases and J lost 2, with 8 bases in between. The CDR3 contains 13 residues. Germline CDR1 reads SGHRS; CDR2 reads YFSETQ. CDR3 region: CASSTGAGNTIYF. The CDR3 coding sequence is TGCGCCAGCAGTACGGGAGCTGGAAACACCATATATTTT.

The chain employs TRBV4-2 and TRBJ2-1; 7 nucleotides align to TRBD2. CDR3 size: 16 residues. Germline lookup yields CDR1 LGHNA and CDR2 YNFKEQ. The J segment lost 3 bases and the V segment lost 0 bases, leaving 5 bases of the junction unmatched. In DNA, the CDR3 is TGTGCCAGCAGCCAAGATGGGACGGGGGGCTACAATGAGCAGTTCTTC. Its translation is CASSQDGTGGYNEQFF.

This clone was recorded once. The gene calls are TRBV19 and TRBJ2-7; TRBD2 matches at 8 bases. Germline-derived CDR1 and CDR2 are LNHDA and SQIVND (reference sequence). V dropped 5 bases and J dropped 0; count of bases not matched to a gene: 9. The CDR3 consists of 16 residues. CDR3 sequence (DNA): TGTGCCAGTAGTCCCACGACTAGCGCCGGCTCCTACGAGCAGTACTTC. This translates into CASSPTTSAGSYEQYF.

In this sample, this clone turned up a few times. This rearrangement joins TRBV6-6 to TRBJ1-4; no definite D call. Germline assignment: CDR1 MNHNY and CDR2 SVGAGI (reference sequence). With 1 base removed from V and 6 bases from J, the gap between germline ends came to 12 bases. The CDR3 extends over 15 amino acids. The CDR3 DNA reads TGTGCCAGCAGTTACTACGGCAGTATGGATGAAAAACTGTTTTTT. Translated, it gives CASSYYGSMDEKLFF.

There are a few counts of this clone. V gene TRBV7-8 combines with J gene TRBJ2-7, with 10 bases lining up with TRBD1. Trimming removed 6 bases from V and 4 bases from J; junction bases left unmatched: 6. The CDR3 covers 14 residues. The germline CDR1 and CDR2 sequences are SGHVS and FQNEAQ. The CDR3, as DNA: TGTGCCAGCAGGACCGGGACAGGGGTGTACGAGCAGTACTTC. Its translation: CASRTGTGVYEQYF.

This chain connects TRBV1 to TRBJ1-5. TRBV1 is assigned pseudogene status. The CDR3 totals 15 residues. The CDR3 loop is CTSSHLGYSNQPQHF. CDR3 sequence (DNA): TGCACCAGCAGCCATTTGGGGTATAGCAATCAGCCCCAGCATTTT.

V is TRBV6-1 and J is TRBJ2-1; 8 bases agree with TRBD1. Germline assignment: CDR1 MNHNS and CDR2 SASEGT. The V and J ends lost 7 bases and 7 bases, in that order; junction bases with no gene match: 12. The CDR3 runs 15 residues. The DNA for the CDR3 is TGTGCCAGCAAAGTCAACCCGACAGGGGAAAATGAGCAGTTCTTC. It specifies CASKVNPTGENEQFF.

The chain couples TRBV18 to TRBJ1-2; D not resolved. The germline V gene encodes CDR1 KGHSH and CDR2 LQKENI. CDR3 length: 14 residues. The V end was cut by 2 bases, the J end by 3 bases, with 10 bases between. The CDR3 sequence is CASSPSQFDYGYTF. CDR3 nucleotides: TGTGCCAGCTCACCAAGCCAGTTTGACTATGGCTACACCTTC.

The CDR3 region has the DNA TGTGCCAGCCACCCTAGCGGGAGCGACAATGAGCAGTTCTTC. The encoded protein is CASHPSGSDNEQFF. The chain recombines TRBV2 with TRBJ2-1; 10 bases agree with TRBD2. V lost 8 bases and J lost 5; bases outside the gene matches: 6. Germline CDR1 SNHLY, CDR2 FYNNEI. CDR3 length: 14 amino acids.

This clone was recorded a few times. This sequence joins TRBV6-6 and TRBJ1-1; D unresolved. Trimming shortened V by 5 bases and J by 1 base, and 8 bases separated the two germline ends. Germline loops: CDR1 MNHNY, CDR2 SVGAGI (reference sequence). This CDR3 region has 13 residues. CDR3 loop: CASSNDANTEAFF. CDR3 in DNA: TGTGCCAGCAGTAACGACGCGAACACTGAAGCTTTCTTT.

This clone occurred a few times. The CDR3 sequence is CASRTASGETQYF. DNA of the CDR3: TGTGCCAGCAGAACGGCTAGCGGGGAGACCCAGTACTTC. V usage is TRBV5-4 and J usage is TRBJ2-5, with 8 bases fitting TRBD2. Germline V lookup: CDR1 SGHNT, CDR2 YYREEE (reference sequence). V was clipped by 5 bases and J by 5 bases; unmatched bases: 5. This CDR3 has 13 residues.

This chain links TRBV13 with TRBJ2-7; D might be TRBD1 (7 bases). This CDR3 comprises 16 residues. Germline V gives CDR1 PRHDT, CDR2 FYEKMQ (reference sequence). V lost 3 bases to trimming and J lost 1 base, with 16 bases between them. Here the CDR3 reads CASSFAGQLTSYEQYF. The CDR3 DNA sequence: TGTGCCAGCAGCTTTGCGGGACAGCTAACATCCTACGAGCAGTACTTC.

V gene TRBV9 combines with J gene TRBJ1-3; 9 bases are shared with TRBD1. This CDR3 comprises 15 residues. V trimming: 0 bases; J trimming: 8 bases; junction bases outside the gene matches: 6. Germline V CDR1 and CDR2: SGDLS, YYNGEE. CDR3 in DNA: TGTGCCAGCAGCGTAGTGGCGGACAGGGGACACACCATATATTTT. It translates to CASSVVADRGHTIYF. Looking up the rest from reference TRBV9 and TRBJ1-3 gives the full variable domain: DSGVTQTPKHLITATGQRVTLRCSPRSGDLSVYWYQQSLDQGLQFLIQYYNGEERAKGNILERFSAQQFPDLHSELNLSSLELGDSALYFCASSVVADRGHTIYFGEGSWLTVV.

This clone has just a few counts. The chain uses TRBV28 and TRBJ2-5; D remains ambiguous. Deletions cut 3 bases from V and 5 bases from J, with 16 bases between. Germline assignment: CDR1 MDHEN and CDR2 SYDVKM. The CDR3 runs 15 residues. The CDR3 DNA is TGTGCCAGCAGTTTGGGAAGCCGCTTTTGGGAGACCCAGTACTTC. This sequence encodes CASSLGSRFWETQYF.

This chain uses TRBV15 with TRBJ2-5, with D unclear. V lost 0 bases to trimming and J lost 4 bases, with 12 bases between them. The CDR3 length is 15 residues. Germline V gene data show CDR1 as LNHNV and CDR2 as YYDKDF (reference sequence). CDR3 bases: TGTGCCACCAGCAGAGATAAGGGTGGGTCAGAGACCCAGTACTTC. Amino acids: CATSRDKGGSETQYF.

This clone was seen more than once but under ten times. CDR3 loop: CASSLGNSGKGEFF. The DNA of the CDR3 is TGCGCCAGCAGCTTGGGAAATAGCGGGAAGGGAGAGTTCTTC. The chain couples TRBV5-1 to TRBJ2-1; 8 bases line up with TRBD2. V gave up 0 bases and J gave up 14 bases; unmatched junction bases: 10. Germline assignment: CDR1 SGHRS and CDR2 YFSETQ. The CDR3 extends over 14 amino acids.

This rearrangement joins TRBV11-2 to TRBJ2-7; the match to TRBD1 covers 12 bases. CDR1 is SGHAT and CDR2 is FQNNGV in the germline V gene. The CDR3 loop spans 16 amino acids. J lost 4 bases, V lost 5 bases, and 9 bases had no gene match. CDR3 amino acids: CASSRAGTGGVYEQYF. Here the CDR3 DNA reads TGTGCCAGCAGCAGAGCCGGGACAGGGGGCGTGTACGAGCAGTACTTC.